The entry below describes one TCR beta chain. Generated by immunoSEQ multiplex PCR, the TCRdb table keeps only in-frame clones and is missing some. This sample yields approximately 100,000 clones, of which approximately 96% are seen a single time; approximately 0.2% belongs to the top ten. The data originate from a study of technical replicates of blood from a few donors. The CDR3 consists of 13 residues. V was clipped by 0 bases and J by 8 bases; unmatched bases: 3. CDR1 SNHLY and CDR2 FYNNEI come from the germline V gene. The V call is TRBV2, the J call TRBJ1-2, with 7 bases fitting TRBD1. This sequence was found in a human donor in good health. The sequenced sample was T cells isolated from PBMCs. CDR3 DNA: TGTGCCAGCAGTGAAGCGCCAGGGGGGGGCTACACCTTC. Residues: CASSEAPGGGYTF.